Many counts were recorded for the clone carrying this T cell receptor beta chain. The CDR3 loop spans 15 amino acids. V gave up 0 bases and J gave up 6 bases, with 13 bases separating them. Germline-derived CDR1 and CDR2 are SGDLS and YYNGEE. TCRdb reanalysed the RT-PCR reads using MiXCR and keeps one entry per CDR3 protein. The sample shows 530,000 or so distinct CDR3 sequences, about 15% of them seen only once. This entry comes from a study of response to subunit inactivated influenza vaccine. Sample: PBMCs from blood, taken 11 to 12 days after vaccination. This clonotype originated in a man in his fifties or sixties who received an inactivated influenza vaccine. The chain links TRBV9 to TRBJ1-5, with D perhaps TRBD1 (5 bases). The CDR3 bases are TGTGCCAGCAGCGTAGACTCTTTGGGGACTCAGCCCCAGCATTTT. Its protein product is CASSVDSLGTQPQHF.